A single count supports the clone carrying this T cell receptor beta chain. It was genomic DNA that served as the template for profiling TCR beta VDJ and CDR3. TCRdb reanalysed the reads using MiXCR and keeps one entry per CDR3 protein. The repertoire has about 180,000 distinct CDR3 sequences, 35% to 50% of them found once; the top ten carry around 3%. Germline lookup yields CDR1 LNHDA and CDR2 SQIVND (reference sequence). V lost 3 bases, J lost 6 bases, and 5 bases stayed unmatched. The CDR3 totals 15 residues. The data originate from a study of CD8+CD57+ T cells in acquired aplastic anemia. Sequenced material: sorted CD4+, CD8+, or CD8+CD57+ T cells (not recorded which) from PBMCs. This chain uses TRBV19 with TRBJ1-4, with 9 bases lining up with TRBD1. The clonotype comes from a human donor in good health. This chain's CDR3 is CASSIRQGEDEKLFF. Written as DNA, the CDR3 is TGTGCCAGTAGTATCAGACAGGGGGAAGATGAAAAACTGTTTTTT.